This TCR beta chain derives from a study of T cells in Graves' hyperthyroidism and ophthalmopathy. Findings and limits, study-wide: Before onset, by a median of approximately 6.8 months, the model predicted ophthalmopathy. Clonotypes that were expanded in thyroid above 0.001 mostly appeared in blood too.

Regions amplified from RNA transcripts were the TCR beta CDR3 regions. The TCR CDR3 was amplified in a first-round RT-PCR using the HTBI primer set. TCRdb fed the multiplex PCR reads into MiXCR, producing one record per CDR3 protein. The sample lists around 700,000 distinct CDR3 sequences, about 17% occurring once. Uncontrolled infection, other autoimmune disease, pregnancy or lactation led to exclusion. Diagnoses rested on clinical symptoms, serum thyroxine and TRAb, thyroid ultrasound and orbital computed tomography. The CDR3 consists of 14 residues. Germline-derived CDR1 and CDR2 are GTSNPN and SVGIG (reference sequence). After removal of 2 bases from V and 6 bases from J, the junction contained 6 bases not matched to a gene. A few counts support this clonotype. Its antigen remains unknown.

The rearrangement uses TRBV30 and TRBJ2-1; TRBD2 agrees at 8 bases. The sequencing sample was made of blood. This sequence originates from a woman in her fifties or sixties with Graves' hyperthyroidism that later progressed to Graves' ophthalmopathy. The CDR3 is CAWSTGGDVNEQFF. DNA for the CDR3: TGTGCCTGGAGTACGGGGGGGGATGTCAATGAGCAGTTCTTC.